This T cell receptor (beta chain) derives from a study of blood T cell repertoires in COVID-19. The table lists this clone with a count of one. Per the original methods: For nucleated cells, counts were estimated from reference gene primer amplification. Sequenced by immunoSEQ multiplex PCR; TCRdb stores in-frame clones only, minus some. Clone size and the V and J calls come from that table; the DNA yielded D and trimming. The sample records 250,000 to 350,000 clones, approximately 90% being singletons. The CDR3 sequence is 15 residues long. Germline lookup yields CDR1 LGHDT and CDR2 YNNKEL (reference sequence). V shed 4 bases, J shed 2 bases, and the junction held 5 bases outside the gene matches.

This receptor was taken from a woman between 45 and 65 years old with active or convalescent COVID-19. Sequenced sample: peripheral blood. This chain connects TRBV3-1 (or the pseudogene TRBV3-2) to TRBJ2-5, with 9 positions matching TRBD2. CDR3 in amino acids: CASSRLAGLQETQYF. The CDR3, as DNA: TGTGCCAGCAGCCGCCTAGCGGGGCTTCAAGAGACCCAGTACTTC.